These 26 T cell receptor beta chains originate from one sample sequenced in a study of cytomegalovirus exposure and HLA in healthy donors. The data were produced by immunoSEQ multiplex PCR, yet TCRdb's version contains in-frame clones alone and is incomplete. The sample lists some 120,000 clones, roughly 90% occurring once. Sequences were obtained from PBMCs. The receptors stem from a woman aged 18-30 years in good health and CMV-seronegative.

CDR3 nucleotide sequence: TGTGCCAGCAGCCCGCGACTGTCATCCGATAATTCACCCCTCCACTTT. This translates into CASSPRLSSDNSPLHF. The chain is built from TRBV7-6 and TRBJ1-6; no firm D call. Trimming took 5 bases from V and 5 from J, leaving 16 bases between them. From germline, CDR1 is SGHVS and CDR2 FNYEAQ. The CDR3 spans 16 residues.

The V call is TRBV28, the J call TRBJ2-3; maybe TRBD2 (7 bases). The CDR3 has 14 residues. The germline gives CDR1 MDHEN, CDR2 SYDVKM. V was pared by 5 bases and J by 3 bases, with 12 bases between. The CDR3 protein is CASSPRGQTDTQYF. The CDR3 DNA is TGTGCCAGCAGTCCGCGGGGGCAGACAGATACGCAGTATTTT.

This clone came up once. This CDR3 reads CASSLYQGAEYEQYF. In nucleotides, the CDR3 is TGTGCCAGTAGCCTTTATCAGGGGGCGGAGTACGAGCAGTACTTC. This chain links TRBV19 with TRBJ2-7; 8 bases match TRBD1. The length of the CDR3 is 15 residues. The germline gives CDR1 LNHDA, CDR2 SQIVND (reference sequence). The ends lost 6 bases at V and 4 bases at J; junction bases unmatched: 11.

The rearrangement joins TRBV7-8 to TRBJ2-5; 14 bases line up with TRBD2. Germline V gene lookup returns CDR1 SGHVS and CDR2 FQNEAQ. With 5 bases clipped from V and 4 bases from J, the junction kept 6 bases outside the gene matches. CDR3 length: 16 residues. The CDR3 reads CASSRGTSGSIETQYF. The CDR3 DNA is TGTGCCAGCAGCCGCGGGACTAGCGGGAGTATAGAGACCCAGTACTTC.

The gene calls are TRBV7-9 and TRBJ1-1; tentatively, D is TRBD1 (6 bases). CDR3 size: 15 residues. Germline CDR1 is SEHNR and CDR2 is FQNEAQ (reference sequence). Trimming stripped 5 bases from V and 3 bases from J, with 16 bases between. The CDR3 DNA follows: TGTGCCAGCAGCCTCTCCGGCCACAGGGACACTGAAGCTTTCTTT. This sequence encodes CASSLSGHRDTEAFF.

The gene calls are TRBV7-9 and TRBJ2-5, with a weak D call TRBD1 (5 bases). Per germline, CDR1 SEHNR and CDR2 FQNEAQ (reference sequence). The germline V and J ends were trimmed by 4 bases and 2 bases, with 14 bases remaining between them. The CDR3 runs 15 residues. The DNA of the CDR3 is TGTGCCAGCAGCTCCCCGTTGACAGAACAAGAGACCCAGTACTTC. Encoded protein: CASSSPLTEQETQYF.

V and J are TRBV6-5 and TRBJ2-6, with a tentative D call TRBD1 (5 bases). The CDR3 is 16 amino acids. Trimming left V 2 bases short and J 0 bases short, with 8 bases between. Germline V CDR1 and CDR2: MNHEY, SVGAGI. The CDR3 DNA is TGTGCCAGCAGTTACACAGGTATCTCTGGGGCCAACGTCCTGACTTTC. Protein: CASSYTGISGANVLTF.

This chain links TRBV30 with TRBJ2-1; D might be TRBD1 (5 bases). There are 13 residues in the CDR3. The V gene lost 3 bases and the J gene lost 10 bases, with 16 bases spanning the gap. Germline-derived CDR1 and CDR2 are GTSNPN and SVGIG (reference sequence). The CDR3 loop reads CAWREFRVGEQFF. The CDR3 coding sequence is TGTGCCTGGAGAGAATTCAGGGTCGGAGAGCAGTTCTTC.

The J gene is TRBJ1-1, the V gene TRBV30; 8 nucleotides match TRBD1. With V trimmed by 5 bases and J by 5 bases, 10 bases remained unmatched. The CDR3 has 14 residues. Germline CDR1 GTSNPN, CDR2 SVGIG (reference sequence). This chain's CDR3 is CAWDRFTGGTEAFF. The DNA of the CDR3 is TGTGCCTGGGATAGATTCACAGGGGGGACTGAAGCTTTCTTT.

The gene calls are TRBV9 and TRBJ2-1; 7 bases line up with TRBD2. Germline CDR1 and CDR2: SGDLS and YYNGEE. CDR3 size: 18 residues. V lost 0 bases to trimming and J lost 5 bases; unmatched junction nucleotides: 14. CDR3 protein: CASSVDGLLGRGNNEQFF. DNA of the CDR3: TGTGCCAGCAGCGTAGATGGGCTTTTGGGGCGGGGGAACAATGAGCAGTTCTTC.

The chain has TRBV5-8 and TRBJ2-1, with a tentative D call TRBD2 (5 bases). From germline, CDR1 is SGHTS and CDR2 YDEGEE. The CDR3 runs 14 residues. The V end was cut by 1 base, the J end by 5 bases, with 10 bases between. In DNA, the CDR3 is TGTGCCAGCAGCTTGATGCGGGCCCACAATGAGCAGTTCTTC. It encodes CASSLMRAHNEQFF.

In this sample, this clone turned up a few times. The chain links TRBV7-9 to TRBJ1-2; D is undetermined. The CDR3 runs 14 residues. Germline V gene data show CDR1 as SEHNR and CDR2 as FQNEAQ (reference sequence). V lost 1 base and J 1 base, leaving 7 bases between the germline ends. The CDR3: CASSLDGGNYGYTF. DNA for the CDR3: TGTGCCAGCAGCTTAGACGGTGGTAACTATGGCTACACCTTC.

This chain connects TRBV5-1 to TRBJ2-5; 9 bases map to TRBD1. Germline values: CDR1 SGHRS, CDR2 YFSETQ. V gave up 4 bases and J gave up 7 bases; unmatched junction bases: 17. The CDR3 length is 17 residues. The CDR3 here is CASSLAPPGQGSGTQYF. CDR3 nucleotide sequence: TGCGCCAGCAGCCTGGCCCCCCCGGGACAGGGATCTGGGACCCAGTACTTC.

The genes are TRBV15 and TRBJ1-2; D gene unclear. CDR1 is LNHNV and CDR2 is YYDKDF in the germline V gene (reference sequence). V lost 0 bases and J 0 bases, leaving 11 bases between the germline ends. CDR3 length: 16 residues. The DNA of the CDR3 is TGTGCCACCAGCAGAGAAATGGCATCTGCTAACTATGGCTACACCTTC. Its translation is CATSREMASANYGYTF.

V usage is TRBV10-2 and J usage is TRBJ1-5; D perhaps matches TRBD1 (5 bases). In germline, CDR1 is WSHSY, CDR2 SAAADI. V lost 4 bases and J 4 bases, leaving 14 bases between the germline ends. This CDR3 comprises 15 residues. CDR3 sequence (DNA): TGCGCCAGCAGTGGCGGCTCAGGGCAAAATCAGCCCCAGCATTTT. Translation: CASSGGSGQNQPQHF.

The chain is built from TRBV6-1 and TRBJ2-7; D might be TRBD1 (5 bases). CDR1 MNHNS and CDR2 SASEGT come from the germline V gene. The V and J ends lost 1 base and 6 bases respectively, with 16 bases between them. The CDR3 covers 15 residues. The CDR3 reads CASSEGTGRVFEQYF. The CDR3 region has the DNA TGTGCCAGCAGTGAAGGAACCGGCAGGGTTTTCGAGCAGTACTTC.

The chain joins TRBV7-2 to TRBJ2-2, with TRBD1 identical over 9 bases. After removal of 3 bases from V and 4 bases from J, the junction contained 3 bases not matched to a gene. The CDR3 loop spans 15 amino acids. Germline-derived CDR1 and CDR2 are SGHTA and FQGNSA. As DNA, the CDR3 is TGTGCCAGCAGCTTCGGGACAGGGCTCACCGGGGAGCTGTTTTTT. Translated, it gives CASSFGTGLTGELFF. The full variable domain, completed using reference TRBV7-2 and TRBJ2-2, is GAGVSQSPSNKVTEKGKDVELRCDPISGHTALYWYRQSLGQGLEFLIYFQGNSAPDKSGLPSDRFSAERTGGSVSTLTIQRTQQEDSAVYLCASSFGTGLTGELFFGEGSRLTVL.

The chain recombines TRBV6-1 with TRBJ1-2; D call uncertain. Germline-derived CDR1 and CDR2 are MNHNS and SASEGT. This CDR3 contains 14 residues. V lost 6 bases and J 5 bases, leaving 16 bases between the germline ends. The CDR3 DNA reads TGTGCCAGCAGCAATGCAATGGGCCCTTATGGCTACACCTTC. It codes for CASSNAMGPYGYTF.

This rearrangement joins TRBV2 to TRBJ1-4; weak D call: TRBD1 (5 bases). This CDR3 has 15 residues. Germline CDR1 SNHLY, CDR2 FYNNEI. The V and J ends lost 1 base and 6 bases respectively, with 12 bases between them. The CDR3 reads CASSEVQGSYEKLFF. Here the CDR3 DNA reads TGTGCCAGCAGTGAAGTGCAGGGAAGTTATGAAAAACTGTTTTTT.

This rearrangement joins TRBV4-2 to TRBJ2-1; TRBD1 might be the D (6 bases). This CDR3 contains 13 residues. CDR1 LGHNA and CDR2 YNFKEQ come from the germline V gene. V lost 0 bases, J lost 12 bases, and 12 bases lay in between. The CDR3 DNA reads TGTGCCAGCAGCCAAGAAGGGGGACGGGCGCAGTTCTTC. This gives the protein CASSQEGGRAQFF.

This sequence joins TRBV7-9 and TRBJ2-3; unclear D gene. CDR1 is SEHNR, CDR2 FQNEAQ, per germline (reference sequence). The CDR3 is made up of 12 amino acids. V shed 5 bases and J shed 6 bases, with 9 bases lying between them. CDR3 amino acids: CASSPPADTQYF. CDR3 in DNA: TGTGCCAGCAGCCCCCCTGCGGATACGCAGTATTTT.

The V gene is TRBV27, the J gene TRBJ2-7; weak D call: TRBD1 (6 bases). The ends were cut back, 10 bases at V and 0 bases at J, with 10 bases in the middle. The CDR3 spans 12 residues. Germline values: CDR1 MNHEY, CDR2 SMNVEV (reference sequence). CDR3: CATRGSSYEQYF. The CDR3 nucleotides read TGTGCCACTAGGGGGAGCTCCTACGAGCAGTACTTC.

This chain joins TRBV5-1 and TRBJ2-1, with 7 bases that match TRBD2. This CDR3 spans 15 amino acids. Trimming took 4 bases from V and 0 from J; bases not matched to a gene: 4. Germline assignment: CDR1 SGHRS and CDR2 YFSETQ. CDR3 nucleotide sequence: TGCGCCAGCAGCAGCGGGACTTACTCCTACAATGAGCAGTTCTTC. It encodes CASSSGTYSYNEQFF.

The J gene is TRBJ2-1, the V gene TRBV6-1; maybe TRBD2 (6 bases). Trimming stripped 2 bases from V and 4 bases from J, with 12 bases between. The length of the CDR3 is 15 residues. Looked up from germline, CDR1 is MNHNS and CDR2 is SASEGT. This CDR3 reads CASSEQGGGYNEQFF. CDR3 sequence (DNA): TGTGCCAGCAGTGAACAGGGAGGAGGATACAATGAGCAGTTCTTC.

The chain uses TRBV10-1 and TRBJ2-7; 9 positions match TRBD2. The CDR3 consists of 16 residues. Losses at the gene ends were 2 bases for V and 0 bases for J; bases not matched to a gene: 5. Germline CDR1 and CDR2: WNHNN and SYGVQD (reference sequence). In nucleotides, the CDR3 is TGCGCCAGCAGTGAGAGGCTAGCGGGGTACTCCTACGAGCAGTACTTC. This codes for CASSERLAGYSYEQYF.

V usage is TRBV18 and J usage is TRBJ2-1; no reliable D call. The CDR3 is 15 residues long. Germline V gene lookup returns CDR1 KGHSH and CDR2 LQKENI. The V end was cut by 2 bases, the J end by 0 bases, with 8 bases between. In DNA form, the CDR3 reads TGTGCCAGCTCACCAGTCCGGAGCTCCTACAATGAGCAGTTCTTC. Protein: CASSPVRSSYNEQFF.